The sequence of this T cell receptor (beta chain) was determined in a study of blood T cell repertoires in COVID-19. Whole-study context: Acute and convalescent COVID-19 samples came from the United States, Italy and Spain.

The junction had 7 bases not matched to a gene; V was cut back by 5 bases and J by 5 bases. CDR3 size: 15 residues. Germline assignment: CDR1 SGHVS and CDR2 FNYEAQ. Original processing methods: How many nucleated cells were present was estimated from reference gene primer amplification. TCRdb's table, derived via immunoSEQ multiplex PCR, lists solely in-frame clones and lacks some. V and J calls plus clone size are reproduced from that table; the DNA served to infer D and trimming. The sample has fewer than 400,000 clones, 85% seen once. This study enrolled people aged about 18 to 100 from about 26 US geographic areas.

Source material: PBMCs or T cells enriched from blood (not recorded which). The sequence was collected from a woman aged 25 to 39 who had been exposed to COVID-19. This sequence joins TRBV7-6 and TRBJ2-3, with TRBD1 matching over 10 bases. The CDR3 sequence is CASSQTGGRVDTQYF. The DNA of the CDR3 is TGTGCCAGCAGCCAGACAGGGGGCAGGGTAGATACGCAGTATTTT.